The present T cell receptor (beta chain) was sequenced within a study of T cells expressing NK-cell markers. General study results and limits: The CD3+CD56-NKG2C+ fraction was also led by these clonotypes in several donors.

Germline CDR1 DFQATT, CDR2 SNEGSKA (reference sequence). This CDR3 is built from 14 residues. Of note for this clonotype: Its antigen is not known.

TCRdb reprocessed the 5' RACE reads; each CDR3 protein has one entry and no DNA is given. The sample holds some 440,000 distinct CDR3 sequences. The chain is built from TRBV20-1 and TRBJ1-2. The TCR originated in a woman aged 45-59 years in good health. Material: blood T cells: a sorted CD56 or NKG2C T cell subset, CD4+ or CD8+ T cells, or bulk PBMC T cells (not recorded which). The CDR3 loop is CSARVAGLWYGYTF.